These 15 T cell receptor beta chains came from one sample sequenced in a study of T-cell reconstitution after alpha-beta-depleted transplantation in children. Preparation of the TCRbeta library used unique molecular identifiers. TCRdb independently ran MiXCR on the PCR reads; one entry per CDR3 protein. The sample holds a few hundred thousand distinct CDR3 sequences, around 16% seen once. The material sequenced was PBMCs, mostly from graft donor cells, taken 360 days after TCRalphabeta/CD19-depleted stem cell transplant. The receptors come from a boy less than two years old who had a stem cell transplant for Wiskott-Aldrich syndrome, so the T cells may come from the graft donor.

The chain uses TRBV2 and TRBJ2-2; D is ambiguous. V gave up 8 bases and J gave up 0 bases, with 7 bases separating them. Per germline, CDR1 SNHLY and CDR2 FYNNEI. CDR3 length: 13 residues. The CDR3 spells CASGVANTGELFF. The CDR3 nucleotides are TGTGCCAGCGGGGTCGCGAACACCGGGGAGCTGTTTTTT.

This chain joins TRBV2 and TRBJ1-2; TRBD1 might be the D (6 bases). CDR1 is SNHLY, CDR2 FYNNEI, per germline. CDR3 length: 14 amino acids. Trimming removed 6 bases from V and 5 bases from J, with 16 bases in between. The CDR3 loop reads CASSKGQGVYGYTF. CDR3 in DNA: TGTGCCAGCAGCAAGGGACAAGGGGTATATGGCTACACCTTC.

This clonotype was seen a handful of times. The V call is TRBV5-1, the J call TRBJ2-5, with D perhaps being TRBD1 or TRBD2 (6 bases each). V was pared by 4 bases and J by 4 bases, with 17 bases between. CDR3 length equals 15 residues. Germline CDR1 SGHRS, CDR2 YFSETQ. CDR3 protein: CASSGIRGLGETQYF. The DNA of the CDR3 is TGCGCCAGCAGCGGAATACGGGGGCTGGGAGAGACCCAGTACTTC.

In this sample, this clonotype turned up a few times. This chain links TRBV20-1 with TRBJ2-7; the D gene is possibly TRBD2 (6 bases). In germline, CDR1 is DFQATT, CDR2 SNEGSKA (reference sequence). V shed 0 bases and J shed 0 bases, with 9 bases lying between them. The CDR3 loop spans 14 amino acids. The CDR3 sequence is CSAREEGISYEQYF. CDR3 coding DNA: TGCAGTGCTAGAGAGGAGGGGATCTCCTACGAGCAGTACTTC.

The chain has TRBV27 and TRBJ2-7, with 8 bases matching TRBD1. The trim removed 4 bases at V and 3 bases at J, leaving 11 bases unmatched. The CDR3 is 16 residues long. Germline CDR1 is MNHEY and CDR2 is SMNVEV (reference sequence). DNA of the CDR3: TGTGCCAGCAGTTCATCCCCCGGGACAGGCCACTACGAGCAGTACTTC. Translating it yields CASSSSPGTGHYEQYF.

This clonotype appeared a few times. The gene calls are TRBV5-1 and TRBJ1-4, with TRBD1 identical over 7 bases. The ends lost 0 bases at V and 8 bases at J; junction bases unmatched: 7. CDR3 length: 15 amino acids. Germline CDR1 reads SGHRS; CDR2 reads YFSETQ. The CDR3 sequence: CASSLGRQGGEKLFF. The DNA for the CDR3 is TGCGCCAGCAGCTTGGGCCGACAGGGAGGGGAAAAACTGTTTTTT.

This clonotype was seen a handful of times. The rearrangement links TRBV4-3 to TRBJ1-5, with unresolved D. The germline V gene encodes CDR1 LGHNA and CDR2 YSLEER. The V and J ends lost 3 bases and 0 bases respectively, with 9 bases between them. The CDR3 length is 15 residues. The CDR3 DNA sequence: TGCGCCAGCAGCCAGGTAGCCTATAGCAATCAGCCCCAGCATTTT. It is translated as CASSQVAYSNQPQHF.

CDR3 DNA sequence: TGTGCCAGCAGCTTAAGAGGGGCTGTGGATACGCAGTATTTT. This encodes CASSLRGAVDTQYF. V and J are TRBV5-4 and TRBJ2-3; D could derive from TRBD1 or TRBD2 (5 bases each). The germline V gene has CDR1 SGHNT and CDR2 YYREEE (reference sequence). The V end lost 2 bases, the J end lost 6 bases, and 13 bases lay between the germline ends. CDR3 length equals 14 residues.

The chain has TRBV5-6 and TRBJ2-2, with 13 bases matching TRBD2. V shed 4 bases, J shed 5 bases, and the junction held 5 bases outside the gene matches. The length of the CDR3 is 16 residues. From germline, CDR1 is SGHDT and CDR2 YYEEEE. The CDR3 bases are TGTGCCAGCAGCATTAGACTAGCGGGAGGAACCGGGGAGCTGTTTTTT. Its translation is CASSIRLAGGTGELFF.

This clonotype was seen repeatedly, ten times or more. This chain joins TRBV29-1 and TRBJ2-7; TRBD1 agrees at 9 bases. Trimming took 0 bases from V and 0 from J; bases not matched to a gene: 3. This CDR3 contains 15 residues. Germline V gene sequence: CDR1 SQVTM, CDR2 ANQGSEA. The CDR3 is CSVEDWDRDSYEQYF. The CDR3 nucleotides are TGCAGCGTTGAAGACTGGGACAGGGACTCCTACGAGCAGTACTTC.

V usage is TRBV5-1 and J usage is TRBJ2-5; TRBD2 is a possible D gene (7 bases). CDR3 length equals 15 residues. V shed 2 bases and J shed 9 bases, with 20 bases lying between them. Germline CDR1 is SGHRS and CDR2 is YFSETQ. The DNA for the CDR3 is TGCGCCAGCAGCTTTTTAGCCGGGGGGCTTGGGGCCCAGTACTTC. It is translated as CASSFLAGGLGAQYF.

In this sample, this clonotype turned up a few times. CDR3 sequence (DNA): TGTGCCAGTAGTATAGATCTACGGGTCACTGAAGCTTTCTTT. Protein product: CASSIDLRVTEAFF. The chain links TRBV19 to TRBJ1-1, with D uncertain. Trimming shortened V by 0 bases and J by 4 bases, and 9 bases separated the two germline ends. Germline lookup yields CDR1 LNHDA and CDR2 SQIVND (reference sequence). The CDR3 length is 14 residues.

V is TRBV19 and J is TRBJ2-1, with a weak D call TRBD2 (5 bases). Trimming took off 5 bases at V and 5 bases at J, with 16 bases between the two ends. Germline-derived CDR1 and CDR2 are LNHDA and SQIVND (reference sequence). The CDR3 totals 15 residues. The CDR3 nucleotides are TGTGCCAGTAGTGTTTTAATACGGGGAAACAATGAGCAGTTCTTC. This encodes CASSVLIRGNNEQFF.

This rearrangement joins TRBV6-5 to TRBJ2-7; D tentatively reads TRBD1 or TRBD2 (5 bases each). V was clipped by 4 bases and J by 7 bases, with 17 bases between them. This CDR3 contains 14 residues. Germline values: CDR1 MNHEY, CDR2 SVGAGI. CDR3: CASSSLMRGGEQYF. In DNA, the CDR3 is TGTGCCAGCAGTTCCCTAATGAGGGGTGGTGAGCAGTACTTC.

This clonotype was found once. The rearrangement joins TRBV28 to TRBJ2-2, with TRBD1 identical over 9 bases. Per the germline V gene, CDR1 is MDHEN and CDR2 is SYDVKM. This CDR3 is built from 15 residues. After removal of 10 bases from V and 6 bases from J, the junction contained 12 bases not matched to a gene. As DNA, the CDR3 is TGTGCCACTTCCGGGACAGGGAAATTCCCCGGGGAGCTGTTTTTT. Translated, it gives CATSGTGKFPGELFF.